The 20 T cell receptor beta chains presented below share a single source sample, sequenced in a study of CD8+ T cells in alopecia areata (dated by TCRdb to the late 2010s). This specimen's time point label, interpreted: baseline before oral tofacitinib. Receptors were amplified or captured by the immunoSEQ multiplex PCR assay. RNA was extracted from all samples and reverse transcribed into cDNA as template for TCR sequencing. The source is immuneACCESS, and TCRdb retained only in-frame sequences with V and J called. Part of the clones is not carried over; for the studies checked, unresolved V genes explain less than half of this, and the remainder is unexplained. In all, the sample holds tens of thousands of clones, and 50% to 75% of those were seen once. The leading ten clones occupy approximately 19% of the sample. This specimen was CD8+ T cells sorted from blood, taken at week 0. All receptors come from a human donor with alopecia areata.

In its sample, this clone was seen a few times. This chain links TRBV7-6 with TRBJ2-1; 11 positions agree with TRBD2. CDR3 size: 16 residues. The junction had 8 bases not matched to a gene; V was cut back by 5 bases and J by 5 bases. The V gene's germline CDR1 is SGHVS and CDR2 FNYEAQ. The DNA of the CDR3 is TGTGCCAGCAGCCCACTACTAGCGGGGGAAGACAATGAGCAGTTCTTC. Translation gives CASSPLLAGEDNEQFF. Using reference TRBV7-6 and TRBJ2-1 for the parts outside the CDR3, the full variable domain is GAGVSQSPRYKVTKRGQDVALRCDPISGHVSLYWYRQALGQGPEFLTYFNYEAQQDKSGLPNDRFSAERPEGSISTLTIQRTEQRDSAMYRCASSPLLAGEDNEQFFGPGTRLTVL.

This chain connects TRBV25-1 to TRBJ2-7; D assignment may be TRBD1 or TRBD2 (5 bases each). V was shortened by 8 bases and J by 5 bases, with 16 bases between the two germline ends. CDR1 MGHDK and CDR2 SYGVNS come from the germline V gene. CDR3 length equals 13 residues. The CDR3 region has the DNA TGTGCCAGCGAAGGTGAGGGGTGGCACGAGCAGTACTTC. This encodes CASEGEGWHEQYF.

The V gene is TRBV7-3, the J gene TRBJ2-7; TRBD2 might be the D (5 bases). The CDR3 sequence is 15 residues long. CDR1 and CDR2 (germline): SGHTA, FQGTGA. Deletions cut 6 bases from V and 4 bases from J, with 19 bases between. CDR3 DNA: TGTGCCAGCAGTGAGTTTGGCGGGCCCGATTACGAGCAGTACTTC. It is translated as CASSEFGGPDYEQYF. Supplemented by reference TRBV7-3 and TRBJ2-7, the full variable domain reads GAGVSQTPSNKVTEKGKYVELRCDPISGHTALYWYRQSLGQGPEFLIYFQGTGAADDSGLPNDRFFAVRPEGSVSTLKIQRTERGDSAVYLCASSEFGGPDYEQYFGPGTRLTVT.

The sample holds a few counts of this clone. The rearrangement joins TRBV29-1 to TRBJ2-5; unclear D gene. Trimming removed 3 bases at V and 8 bases at J, with 13 bases between. There are 12 residues in the CDR3. Per the germline V gene, CDR1 is SQVTM and CDR2 is ANQGSEA. CDR3: CSVDVPGVTQYF. The CDR3 DNA reads as TGCAGCGTTGATGTTCCCGGAGTAACCCAGTACTTC.

By share of the sample, this clone is large. The rearrangement uses TRBV15 and TRBJ2-3; 9 bases align to TRBD1. The CDR3 covers 15 residues. Germline V gene lookup returns CDR1 LNHNV and CDR2 YYDKDF (reference sequence). Trimming at V came to 6 bases and at J to 2 bases, leaving 6 bases not matched to a gene. CDR3 sequence reads: CATSQGQGDTDTQYF. The CDR3 DNA reads TGTGCCACCAGTCAGGGACAGGGTGACACAGATACGCAGTATTTT.

This clone has just one count. The chain joins TRBV9 to TRBJ2-1; no definite D call. Trimming took off 4 bases at V and 5 bases at J, with 10 bases between the two ends. The V gene's germline CDR1 is SGDLS and CDR2 YYNGEE. The CDR3 contains 13 residues. As DNA, the CDR3 is TGTGCCAGCAGCTTCGGGTCCAACAATGAGCAGTTCTTC. Its protein is CASSFGSNNEQFF.

The rearrangement joins TRBV5-1 to TRBJ2-3; 11 nucleotides align to TRBD2. Trimming removed 2 bases from V and 4 bases from J; junction bases left unmatched: 6. The CDR3 spans 16 residues. Germline values: CDR1 SGHRS, CDR2 YFSETQ. Here the CDR3 reads CASSFYSGGAPDTQYF. DNA for the CDR3: TGCGCCAGCAGCTTCTATAGCGGGGGGGCACCAGATACGCAGTATTTT.

The chain uses TRBV5-1 and TRBJ1-1, with 9 bases fitting TRBD1. With 4 bases clipped from V and 4 bases from J, the junction kept 2 bases outside the gene matches. The germline gives CDR1 SGHRS, CDR2 YFSETQ. The CDR3 is 13 amino acids. The CDR3 spells CASSVGQGTEAFF. CDR3 nucleotide sequence: TGCGCCAGCAGCGTGGGACAGGGCACTGAAGCTTTCTTT. Complete variable domain (other parts from reference TRBV5-1 and TRBJ1-1): KAGVTQTPRYLIKTRGQQVTLSCSPISGHRSVSWYQQTPGQGLQFLFEYFSETQRNKGNFPGRFSGRQFSNSRSEMNVSTLELGDSALYLCASSVGQGTEAFFGQGTRLTVV.

This clone turned up a few times. The chain joins TRBV7-6 to TRBJ1-4; 7 bases align to TRBD1. Germline lookup yields CDR1 SGHVS and CDR2 FNYEAQ. There are 16 residues in the CDR3. The J segment lost 3 bases and the V segment lost 4 bases, leaving 8 bases of the junction unmatched. CDR3 in amino acids: CASSSGRTGANEKLFF. Here the CDR3 DNA reads TGTGCCAGCAGCTCTGGGAGAACAGGGGCTAATGAAAAACTGTTTTTT. Using reference TRBV7-6 and TRBJ1-4 for the parts outside the CDR3, the full variable domain is GAGVSQSPRYKVTKRGQDVALRCDPISGHVSLYWYRQALGQGPEFLTYFNYEAQQDKSGLPNDRFSAERPEGSISTLTIQRTEQRDSAMYRCASSSGRTGANEKLFFGSGTQLSVL.

The chain links TRBV27 to TRBJ2-2; D perhaps matches TRBD2 (6 bases). Trimming took off 3 bases at V and 6 bases at J, with 8 bases between the two ends. The CDR3 has 13 amino acids. In germline, CDR1 is MNHEY, CDR2 SMNVEV (reference sequence). CDR3 DNA: TGTGCCAGCAGTTTCGCGGGGTCCGGGGAGCTGTTTTTT. This sequence encodes CASSFAGSGELFF.

This rearrangement joins TRBV27 to TRBJ2-2, with a possible D match to TRBD2 (7 bases). V was shortened by 5 bases and J by 4 bases, with 8 bases between the two germline ends. The length of the CDR3 is 13 residues. Looked up from germline, CDR1 is MNHEY and CDR2 is SMNVEV (reference sequence). The CDR3 loop is CASSGGATGELFF. The CDR3 DNA is TGTGCCAGCAGTGGGGGGGCCACCGGGGAGCTGTTTTTT.

The chain employs TRBV5-6 and TRBJ2-1, with TRBD2 matching over 10 bases. Trimming cost V 2 bases and J 8 bases; bases outside gene matches: 10. This CDR3 region has 16 residues. Germline CDR1 is SGHDT and CDR2 is YYEEEE. The CDR3 DNA reads as TGTGCCAGCAGCTTTGGGAGTAGCGGGGGGTCCGATGAGCAGTTCTTC. This sequence encodes CASSFGSSGGSDEQFF.

The rearrangement links TRBV29-1 to TRBJ1-1; D is undetermined. This CDR3 is built from 11 residues. V was trimmed by 4 bases and J by 4 bases, leaving 7 bases between them. Germline V gene data show CDR1 as SQVTM and CDR2 as ANQGSEA. The CDR3 DNA is TGCAGCGTTGGTGGTGGCACTGAAGCTTTCTTT. Translated: CSVGGGTEAFF.

This clone was detected a few times. The gene calls are TRBV29-1 and TRBJ2-1, with unresolved D. Trimming took off 7 bases at V and 3 bases at J, with 10 bases between the two ends. Germline-derived CDR1 and CDR2 are SQVTM and ANQGSEA. The CDR3 length is 12 residues. The CDR3 loop is CSAGDDYNEQFF. For the CDR3, the DNA is TGCAGCGCCGGAGACGACTACAATGAGCAGTTCTTC.

V is TRBV30 and J is TRBJ1-6; no definite D call. CDR3 size: 15 residues. Per the germline V gene, CDR1 is GTSNPN and CDR2 is SVGIG (reference sequence). The V end lost 0 bases, the J end lost 3 bases, and 9 bases lay between the germline ends. CDR3 nucleotides: TGTGCCTGGAGTGTTTGTAGGGACTATAATTCACCCCTCCACTTT. Protein: CAWSVCRDYNSPLHF.

This clone has only a few counts. V gene TRBV29-1 combines with J gene TRBJ1-2; D gene ambiguous. V was shortened by 6 bases and J by 8 bases, with 13 bases between the two germline ends. The CDR3 spans 11 residues. Germline CDR1 SQVTM, CDR2 ANQGSEA. CDR3 in amino acids: CSVWWGGGYTF. In DNA form, the CDR3 reads TGCAGCGTGTGGTGGGGAGGGGGCTACACCTTC.

V usage is TRBV6-6 and J usage is TRBJ2-3; D might be TRBD2 (5 bases). Germline CDR1 is MNHNY and CDR2 is SVGAGI (reference sequence). CDR3 length: 13 residues. V gave up 6 bases and J gave up 0 bases, with 7 bases separating them. In nucleotides, the CDR3 is TGTGCCAGCAGGCGCGGGAGCACAGATACGCAGTATTTT. Amino acids: CASRRGSTDTQYF.

The rearrangement links TRBV27 to TRBJ1-2; the D gene is possibly TRBD1 (5 bases). Germline V lookup: CDR1 MNHEY, CDR2 SMNVEV (reference sequence). The germline V and J ends were trimmed by 5 bases and 4 bases, with 11 bases remaining between them. The length of the CDR3 is 13 residues. This chain's CDR3 is CASSPGLSYGYTF. CDR3 bases: TGTGCCAGCAGTCCGGGACTGAGCTATGGCTACACCTTC.

V is TRBV13 and J is TRBJ1-4, with D perhaps TRBD1 (5 bases). V was cut by 5 bases and J by 7 bases, with 17 bases left in between. The CDR3 sequence is 15 residues long. The V gene's germline CDR1 is PRHDT and CDR2 FYEKMQ (reference sequence). CDR3 sequence (DNA): TGTGCCAGCAGCCTTTCGGGGGGATCCATTGAAAAACTGTTTTTT. Residues: CASSLSGGSIEKLFF.

V usage is TRBV28 and J usage is TRBJ2-7; TRBD2 might be the D (6 bases). Trimming left V 8 bases short and J 6 bases short, with 11 bases between. Germline V gene lookup returns CDR1 MDHEN and CDR2 SYDVKM. The CDR3 runs to 11 residues. This CDR3 is CASRAGSEQYF. The CDR3 DNA sequence: TGTGCCAGCCGGGCGGGATCCGAGCAGTACTTC. Full variable domain (remainder filled in from reference TRBV28 and TRBJ2-7): DVKVTQSSRYLVKRTGEKVFLECVQDMDHENMFWYRQDPGLGLRLIYFSYDVKMKEKGDIPEGYSVSREKKERFSLILESASTNQTSMYLCASRAGSEQYFGPGTRLTVT.